A selection of T cell receptor beta chains follows, all from one sample in a study of technical replicates of blood from a few donors. Libraries were prepared by immunoSEQ multiplex PCR; TCRdb keeps only in-frame clonotypes and omits some of them. The data show about 69,000 clones, with approximately 88% seen just once and 4.6% held by the top ten. Sequenced material: PBMCs. The source is a human donor in good health. Some clones in this sample may be carry-over from other donors' samples. CDR3s include the opening cysteine and the closing phenylalanine or tryptophan. A D gene is named only where the DNA matches it firmly. Not every row has a clone size; where given, it reads once, few, many or a size class.

CDR3: CASSYPGLGQYF
DNA: TGTGCCAGCAGTTATCCGGGATTGGGGCAGTACTTC
D: .
size: .
J: TRBJ2-7
V: TRBV6-5

CDR3: CASSAEGWLAGGGANVLTF
DNA: TGTGCCAGTAGTGCCGAGGGGTGGCTAGCGGGAGGTGGGGCCAACGTCCTGACTTTC
D: TRBD2
size: .
J: TRBJ2-6
V: TRBV19

CDR3: CASSLSPGGNYGYTF
DNA: TGTGCCAGCAGCTTAAGCCCGGGGGGGAACTATGGCTACACCTTC
D: .
size: .
J: TRBJ1-2
V: TRBV7-3

CDR3: CASSASGQPQHF
DNA: TGTGCCAGCAGCGCGTCGGGACAGCCCCAGCATTTT
D: .
size: .
J: TRBJ1-5
V: TRBV27

CDR3: CAWSNQGNTEAFF
DNA: TGTGCCTGGAGTAACCAGGGGAACACTGAAGCTTTCTTT
D: .
size: .
J: TRBJ1-1
V: TRBV30

CDR3: CATFGPGGTDTQYF
DNA: .
D: .
size: .
J: TRBJ2-3
V: TRBV28

CDR3: CASRTRDRGPSYGYTF
DNA: TGTGCCAGCAGGACCCGGGACAGGGGGCCAAGCTATGGCTACACCTTC
D: TRBD1
size: once
J: TRBJ1-2
V: TRBV13

CDR3: CASSLEDRITDTQYF
DNA: TGTGCCAGCAGCTTAGAGGACAGGATCACAGATACGCAGTATTTT
D: TRBD1
size: .
J: TRBJ2-3
V: TRBV5-5

CDR3: CASRPVQGGPSPLHF
DNA: TGTGCCAGCAGGCCCGTCCAGGGAGGGCCTTCACCCCTCCACTTT
D: .
size: .
J: TRBJ1-6
V: TRBV7-2

CDR3: CASSVSGGGYEQYF
DNA: TGTGCCAGCAGCGTTAGCGGGGGGGGCTACGAGCAGTACTTC
D: TRBD2
size: medium-sized
J: TRBJ2-7
V: TRBV9

CDR3: CASSTGRAGANVLTF
DNA: TGTGCCAGTAGTACCGGGAGGGCTGGGGCCAACGTCCTGACTTTC
D: TRBD2
size: .
J: TRBJ2-6
V: TRBV19

CDR3: CASSPPRSSGGGDTQYF
DNA: TGTGCCAGCAGCCCCCCACGCTCGAGCGGGGGTGGAGATACGCAGTATTTT
D: TRBD2
size: once
J: TRBJ2-3
V: TRBV7-9

CDR3: CASSLALAGGETQYF
DNA: TGTGCCAGCAGCTTGGCTCTAGCGGGGGGGGAGACCCAGTACTTC
D: TRBD2
size: .
J: TRBJ2-5
V: TRBV5-6

CDR3: CASSLGGRSLYNEQFF
DNA: TGCGCCAGCAGCTTGGGGGGCAGGAGCCTATACAATGAGCAGTTCTTC
D: .
size: .
J: TRBJ2-1
V: TRBV5-1

CDR3: CASSQGSGEETQYF
DNA: TGTGCCAGCAGCCAAGGTTCGGGAGAGGAGACCCAGTACTTC
D: .
size: .
J: TRBJ2-5
V: TRBV4-2

CDR3: CASSSRDNSVSPLHF
DNA: TGTGCCAGCAGCTCCCGGGACAACAGCGTTTCACCCCTCCACTTT
D: .
size: .
J: TRBJ1-6
V: TRBV7-9

CDR3: CASTADLGTGADTQYF
DNA: TGTGCCAGCACAGCCGACTTAGGGACAGGGGCAGATACGCAGTATTTT
D: TRBD1
size: .
J: TRBJ2-3
V: TRBV4-2

CDR3: CASSKGLGDSYEQYF
DNA: TGTGCCAGCAGCAAAGGACTAGGGGATTCCTACGAGCAGTACTTC
D: TRBD2
size: few
J: TRBJ2-7
V: TRBV4-2

CDR3: CAWSIDRGTGNTIYF
DNA: TGTGCCTGGAGTATAGACAGGGGGACTGGAAACACCATATATTTT
D: TRBD1
size: .
J: TRBJ1-3
V: TRBV30

CDR3: CASSQDGGLAGVSDEQFF
DNA: TGTGCCAGCAGCCAAGATGGGGGACTAGCGGGGGTCTCGGATGAGCAGTTCTTC
D: TRBD2
size: once
J: TRBJ2-1
V: TRBV4-2

CDR3: CASSVTGFTDTQYF
DNA: TGTGCCAGCAGCGTAACAGGGTTCACAGATACGCAGTATTTT
D: .
size: .
J: TRBJ2-3
V: TRBV13

CDR3: CASSQGIAGEGTDTQYF
DNA: TGTGCCAGCAGCCAGGGGATAGCGGGAGAAGGCACAGATACGCAGTATTTT
D: TRBD2
size: .
J: TRBJ2-3
V: TRBV4-2

CDR3: CASSDSEGGELFF
DNA: TGTGCCAGCAGTGACTCGGAGGGCGGGGAGCTGTTTTTT
D: .
size: .
J: TRBJ2-2
V: TRBV6-4

CDR3: CASRGAGPQHF
DNA: TGTGCCAGCAGGGGGGCAGGACCCCAGCATTTT
D: .
size: .
J: TRBJ1-5
V: TRBV6-5

CDR3: CASSPPTSGGGDTQYF
DNA: TGCGCCAGCAGCCCGCCGACTAGCGGGGGGGGAGATACGCAGTATTTT
D: TRBD2
size: .
J: TRBJ2-3
V: TRBV5-1